This passage covers 3 T cell receptor beta chains from one sample sequenced in a study of cytomegalovirus exposure and HLA in healthy donors. Profiling relied on immunoSEQ multiplex PCR, and the TCRdb table lists in-frame clones only, not all of them. Of about 70,000 clones in the sample, 94% were seen once. Sequenced material: PBMCs. These receptors all stem from a man aged 18-30 years in good health and CMV-seropositive.

The rearrangement uses TRBV5-4 and TRBJ2-6; possible D gene TRBD2, 6 bases. V lost 0 bases, J lost 5 bases, and 12 bases lay in between. The CDR3 runs 16 residues. Germline-derived CDR1 and CDR2 are SGHNT and YYREEE (reference sequence). DNA of the CDR3: TGTGCCAGCAGCTTGGATCCGGGAGCCTGGGCCAACGTCCTGACTTTC. This codes for CASSLDPGAWANVLTF.

The V and J genes are TRBV6-9 and TRBJ1-2; D call uncertain. The germline V gene encodes CDR1 MNHGY and CDR2 SVAAGI. The CDR3 contains 11 residues. Trimming left V 8 bases short and J 4 bases short, with 8 bases between. The CDR3 DNA sequence: TGTGCCAGCGAGGGTGGCTATGGCTACACCTTC. Its translation is CASEGGYGYTF.

This chain links TRBV6-4 with TRBJ2-3, with 12 bases aligning to TRBD2. This CDR3 has 15 amino acids. Germline loops: CDR1 MRHNA, CDR2 SNTAGT. With V trimmed by 3 bases and J by 4 bases, 2 bases remained unmatched. Here the CDR3 reads CASSESSGRADTQYF. As DNA, the CDR3 is TGTGCCAGCAGTGAGTCTAGCGGGAGGGCAGATACGCAGTATTTT.